This T cell receptor beta chain was recorded in a study of T cell responses to AZD1222 COVID-19 vaccine. General study results and limits: With dominance at 160-218 and 743-854, vaccine-associated CD4 TCRs spanned spike. Reportedly, nearly half of unique spike TCRs recognized epitopes outside B.1.351/B.1.1.7 mutations.

The repertoire was sequenced with immunoSEQ multiplex PCR; TCRdb's copy has only in-frame clones and lacks some. The data contain 150,000 to 200,000 clones, 90% of them singletons. Note on this clone: Antigen: not known.

Pooling covered second doses at about 4 or about 12 weeks. The sample here was peripheral blood, taken 28 days after the second AZD1222 dose. This sequence was found in an adult who received the AZD1222 COVID-19 vaccine.

CDR3 residues: CAISELGQGNGYTF. The CDR3 nucleotides are TGTGCCATCAGTGAGTTGGGACAGGGGAATGGCTACACCTTC. V gene TRBV10-3 combines with J gene TRBJ1-2; TRBD1 aligns across 10 bases. Germline values: CDR1 ENHRY, CDR2 SYGVKD. V dropped 1 base and J dropped 6; count of bases not matched to a gene: 2. This CDR3 is 14 amino acids long.